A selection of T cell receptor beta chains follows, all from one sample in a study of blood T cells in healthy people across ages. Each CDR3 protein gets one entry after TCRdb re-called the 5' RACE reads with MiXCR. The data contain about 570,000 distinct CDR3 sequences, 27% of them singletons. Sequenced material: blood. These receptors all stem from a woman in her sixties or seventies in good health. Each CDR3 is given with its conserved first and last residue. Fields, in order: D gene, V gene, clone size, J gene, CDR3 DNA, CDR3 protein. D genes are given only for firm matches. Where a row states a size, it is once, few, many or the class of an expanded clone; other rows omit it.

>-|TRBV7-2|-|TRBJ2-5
TGTGCCAGCAGCTTACCTAGCGAAGAGACCCAGTACTTC
CASSLPSEETQYF
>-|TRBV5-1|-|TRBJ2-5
TGCGCCGGCAGCAGGGATCCAGAAGAGACCCAGTACTTC
CAGSRDPEETQYF
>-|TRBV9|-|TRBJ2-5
TGTGCCAGCAGCCTTGGGGGGCCATCCGACAAAGAGACCCAGTACTTC
CASSLGGPSDKETQYF
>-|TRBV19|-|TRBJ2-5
TGTGCCAGTAGTAGCTCTCAGAGATGGGAGACCCAGTACTTC
CASSSSQRWETQYF
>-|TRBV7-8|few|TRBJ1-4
TGTGCCAGCAGCTTACGGGGGGCGATCGATGAAAAACTGTTTTTT
CASSLRGAIDEKLFF
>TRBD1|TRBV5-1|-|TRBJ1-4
TGCGCCAGCAGAGCCGGGACAGCAAATGAAAAACTGTTTTTT
CASRAGTANEKLFF
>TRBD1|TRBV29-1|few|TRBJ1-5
TGCAGCGTTCAGACCGGGACAGCAAACAATCAGCCCCAGCATTTT
CSVQTGTANNQPQHF
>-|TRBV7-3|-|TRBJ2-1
TGTGCCAGCAGCCCCCGGTGGGGCGATGAGCAGTTCTTC
CASSPRWGDEQFF
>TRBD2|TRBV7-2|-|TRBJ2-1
TGTGCGGTAGCGGGGGGGAAGAGCTCCTACAATGAGCAGTTCTTC
CAVAGGKSSYNEQFF
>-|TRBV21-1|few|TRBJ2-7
TGTGCCAGCAGCCGGGAGGGGTCATACGAGCAGTACTTC
CASSREGSYEQYF
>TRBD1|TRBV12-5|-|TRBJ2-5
TGTGCTAGTGGTCCGGACAGGGGATCAGAGACCCAGTACTTC
CASGPDRGSETQYF
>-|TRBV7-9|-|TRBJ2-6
TGTGCCAGCAGCTTAATAGGGTACGGGGCCAACGTCCTGACTTTC
CASSLIGYGANVLTF
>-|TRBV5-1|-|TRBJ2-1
TGCGCCAGCAGCGTAGGGACTAAGGGGGCAGGTGGAGAGCAGTTCTTC
CASSVGTKGAGGEQFF
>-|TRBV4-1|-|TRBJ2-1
TGCGCCAGCAGCCAAGAGTATGAGTCCGAGCAGTTCTTC
CASSQEYESEQFF
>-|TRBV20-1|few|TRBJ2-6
TGCAGTGCCACCCCAGGCGGTGGGGCCAACGTCCTGACTTTC
CSATPGGGANVLTF
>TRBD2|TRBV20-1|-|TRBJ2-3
TGCAGTGCTAGACCTCTAGCGGGGGGGCGGAATACGCAGTATTTT
CSARPLAGGRNTQYF
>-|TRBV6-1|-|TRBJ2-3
TGTGCCAGCAGTGTATGGGGAATTCTCTCTGATACGCAGTATTTT
CASSVWGILSDTQYF
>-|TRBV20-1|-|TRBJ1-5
TGCAGTGCTAGAGATCCAGGGAAGGGGGTATATCAGCCCCAGCATTTT
CSARDPGKGVYQPQHF
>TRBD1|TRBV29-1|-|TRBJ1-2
TGCAGCGTTCCCAGCGGGACAGCCAACTATGGCTACACCTTC
CSVPSGTANYGYTF
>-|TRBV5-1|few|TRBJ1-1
TGCGCCAGCAGCTTGGTTACTGACACTGAAGCTTTCTTT
CASSLVTDTEAFF
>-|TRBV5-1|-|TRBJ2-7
TGCGCCAGCAGCTTTTCGGGTGACTCTACCTACGAGCAGTACTTC
CASSFSGDSTYEQYF
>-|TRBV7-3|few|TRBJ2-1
TGTGCCAGCAGCTTAAGAGGCAGACTATACAATGAGCAGTTCTTC
CASSLRGRLYNEQFF
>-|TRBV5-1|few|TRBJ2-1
TGCGCCAGCAGCCTGGATTTAGCTAGCTCCTACAATGAGCAGTTCTTC
CASSLDLASSYNEQFF
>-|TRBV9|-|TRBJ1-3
TGTGCCAGCAGCGTAGATTTCGGAGGGAACACCATATATTTT
CASSVDFGGNTIYF
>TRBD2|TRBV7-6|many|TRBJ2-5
TGTGCCAGCAGCTTAGCGCGGACTAGTGGTCGGGAGACCCAGTACTTC
CASSLARTSGRETQYF
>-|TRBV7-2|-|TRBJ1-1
TGTGCCAGCAGCAAAGACGCGAACACTGAAGCTTTCTTT
CASSKDANTEAFF